The 22 T cell receptor beta chains below were found in one sample sequenced in a study of T cells expressing NK-cell markers. TCRdb re-called the 5' RACE reads and gives one entry per CDR3 protein, without DNA. The table for this sample gives some 340,000 distinct CDR3 sequences. Material for sequencing was blood T cells: a sorted CD56 or NKG2C T cell subset, CD4+ or CD8+ T cells, or bulk PBMC T cells (not recorded which). Receptors were obtained from a man aged 18-70 years in good health.

This chain links TRBV20-1 with TRBJ2-7; TCRdb outputs TRBD1, but without DNA this stays unchecked. Per the germline V gene, CDR1 is DFQATT and CDR2 is SNEGSKA (reference sequence). The CDR3 runs 16 residues. This CDR3 reads CSARDVGAAKDNEQYF.

The genes are TRBV20-1 and TRBJ2-4. The germline gives CDR1 DFQATT, CDR2 SNEGSKA (reference sequence). This CDR3 comprises 14 residues. CDR3 loop: CSASNATVINIQYF.

This chain uses TRBV20-1 with TRBJ2-1; TCRdb reports TRBD1, a call that lacks DNA to check it against. The V gene's germline CDR1 is DFQATT and CDR2 SNEGSKA (reference sequence). This CDR3 is 15 amino acids long. The CDR3 loop reads CSASLPHLTDNEQFF.

The rearrangement links TRBV9 to TRBJ2-3; TCRdb designates TRBD1, a call that cannot be tested without DNA. This CDR3 region has 13 residues. Germline CDR1 reads SGDLS; CDR2 reads YYNGEE. This CDR3 reads CASSVGGEGTQYF.

The chain employs TRBV20-1 and TRBJ1-3; the D call of TRBD1 rests on TCRdb alone, since no DNA is present to check it. CDR1 and CDR2 (germline): DFQATT, SNEGSKA (reference sequence). The CDR3 extends over 15 amino acids. The chain's CDR3 is CSARDPVGAGNTIYF.

The rearrangement joins TRBV7-9 to TRBJ1-2; TCRdb returns TRBD1, unconfirmable since there is no DNA. The CDR3 covers 13 residues. Germline V CDR1 and CDR2: SEHNR, FQNEAQ (reference sequence). CDR3 residues: CASSLSGTAGYTF. Full variable domain (missing parts from reference TRBV7-9 and TRBJ1-2): DTGVSQNPRHKITKRGQNVTFRCDPISEHNRLYWYRQTLGQGPEFLTYFQNEAQLEKSRLLSDRFSAERPKGSFSTLEIQRTEQGDSAMYLCASSLSGTAGYTFGSGTRLTVV.

The chain is built from TRBV7-2 and TRBJ2-7; TCRdb outputs TRBD2, but without DNA this stays unchecked. The CDR3 runs to 17 residues. Germline V CDR1 and CDR2: SGHTA, FQGNSA. CDR3 amino acids: CASSLGGAGGTVYEQYF.

J is TRBJ2-7 and V is TRBV5-1; the D call from TCRdb, TRBD1, cannot be confirmed without DNA. CDR3 length: 15 residues. Germline values: CDR1 SGHRS, CDR2 YFSETQ. The CDR3 reads CASSKQTGRSYEQYF.

The rearrangement links TRBV5-1 to TRBJ1-1; the D call of TRBD1 rests on TCRdb alone, since no DNA is present to check it. CDR1 is SGHRS, CDR2 YFSETQ, per germline. The CDR3 runs to 14 residues. The chain's CDR3 is CASSLIFGQGEAFF.

The rearrangement links TRBV5-1 to TRBJ2-5; TCRdb indicates TRBD1, and absent DNA this call remains unverified. In germline, CDR1 is SGHRS, CDR2 YFSETQ. CDR3 length: 14 amino acids. The CDR3 region is CASSLGVPQETQYF.

The chain has TRBV25-1 and TRBJ1-1. The CDR3 has 13 residues. Germline V gene sequence: CDR1 MGHDK, CDR2 SYGVNS. This CDR3 is CASIEGGNTEAFF.

J is TRBJ2-4 and V is TRBV7-9; TCRdb's D gene call, TRBD1, goes unchecked for lack of DNA. CDR3 length: 16 residues. Per germline, CDR1 SEHNR and CDR2 FQNEAQ (reference sequence). CDR3 loop: CASSLNRDRGVNIQYF.

The chain combines TRBV2 with TRBJ2-3; TCRdb's D gene call, TRBD2, goes unchecked for lack of DNA. The CDR3 extends over 19 amino acids. Germline V gene sequence: CDR1 SNHLY, CDR2 FYNNEI. CDR3 in amino acids: CASRFSPGLAGASTDTQYF.

The chain uses TRBV12-3 or TRBV12-4 and TRBJ2-3. This CDR3 is built from 17 residues. The CDR3 here is CASSLGQVDFRADTQYF.

The chain joins TRBV6-5 to TRBJ1-2; with no DNA, the TCRdb D assignment of TRBD1 cannot be verified. This CDR3 has 14 amino acids. Looked up from germline, CDR1 is MNHEY and CDR2 is SVGAGI. CDR3 residues: CASSSGQGARGYTF.

The CDR3 reads CASSESRRNTIYF. The chain carries TRBV2 and TRBJ1-3. The germline V gene encodes CDR1 SNHLY and CDR2 FYNNEI. This CDR3 region has 13 residues.

The genes are TRBV10-3 and TRBJ1-1; TCRdb calls TRBD1, which cannot be checked without DNA. The CDR3 runs 16 residues. Looked up from germline, CDR1 is ENHRY and CDR2 is SYGVKD. This CDR3 reads CAISGGVGTGKTEAFF.

The chain uses TRBV9 and TRBJ2-1; TCRdb picks TRBD1, but there is no DNA to check that call. The CDR3 has 16 residues. In germline, CDR1 is SGDLS, CDR2 YYNGEE. This CDR3 reads CASSIRQGGSYNEQFF.

The chain has TRBV7-9 and TRBJ2-3; the TRBD1 assignment by TCRdb is unverifiable without DNA. The CDR3 covers 15 residues. Germline V CDR1 and CDR2: SEHNR, FQNEAQ (reference sequence). The CDR3 is CASSLAEGAGDTQYF.

This chain joins TRBV5-1 and TRBJ2-7. There are 15 residues in the CDR3. Germline CDR1 is SGHRS and CDR2 is YFSETQ. The CDR3 spells CASSLEGWKSYEQYF. The full variable domain, rest sourced from reference TRBV5-1 and TRBJ2-7, is KAGVTQTPRYLIKTRGQQVTLSCSPISGHRSVSWYQQTPGQGLQFLFEYFSETQRNKGNFPGRFSGRQFSNSRSEMNVSTLELGDSALYLCASSLEGWKSYEQYFGPGTRLTVT.

This chain joins TRBV5-1 and TRBJ2-3; TCRdb proposes TRBD1, but this gene call is untestable without DNA. The CDR3 covers 12 residues. Germline V gene data show CDR1 as SGHRS and CDR2 as YFSETQ. The CDR3 is CASSFGGDTQYF.

This sequence joins TRBV5-6 and TRBJ2-5; with no DNA, the TCRdb D assignment of TRBD1 cannot be verified. Germline V gene sequence: CDR1 SGHDT, CDR2 YYEEEE. The CDR3 runs to 17 residues. The chain's CDR3 is CASSSGTGFRWEETQYF.